These 27 T cell receptor beta chains share one sample of origin, sequenced in a study of cytomegalovirus exposure and HLA in healthy donors. The primer mix had 60 Vbeta and 13 Jbeta primers. Sequenced by immunoSEQ multiplex PCR; TCRdb stores in-frame clones only, minus some. The data hold 95,000 to 150,000 clones, with approximately 80% observed a single time. The sequencing input was PBMCs. All receptors come from a man aged 18-30 years in good health and CMV-seropositive.

This clone has just one count. This chain joins TRBV6-1 and TRBJ1-1, with D possibly TRBD1 on 5 matching bases. Germline CDR1 reads MNHNS; CDR2 reads SASEGT. The V and J ends lost 6 bases and 7 bases respectively, with 15 bases between them. CDR3 length: 13 residues. The CDR3 DNA follows: TGTGCCAGCAGGGGCCAGGGAGGAGGTGAAGCTTTCTTT. It yields the protein CASRGQGGGEAFF.

The chain uses TRBV2 and TRBJ1-2, with D perhaps TRBD1 (6 bases). The CDR3 is made up of 12 amino acids. Germline V gives CDR1 SNHLY, CDR2 FYNNEI. V was trimmed by 9 bases and J by 6 bases, leaving 14 bases between them. CDR3 nucleotide sequence: TGTGCCAGAGAGAGGGACATGGATGGCTACACCTTC. This codes for CARERDMDGYTF.

This clone was detected only once. The chain carries TRBV6-5 and TRBJ2-7; D may be TRBD1 (5 bases). Germline V CDR1 and CDR2: MNHEY, SVGAGI. The CDR3 is 13 residues long. Between the trimmed V and J ends, which lost 2 bases and 4 bases, there was a span of 9 bases. This CDR3 is CASSYASGYEQYF. The CDR3 DNA follows: TGTGCCAGCAGTTACGCTTCAGGGTACGAGCAGTACTTC.

J is TRBJ1-3 and V is TRBV30; 8 nucleotides match TRBD1. Per the germline V gene, CDR1 is GTSNPN and CDR2 is SVGIG (reference sequence). The junction had 11 bases not matched to a gene; V was cut back by 1 base and J by 0 bases. The CDR3 is made up of 18 amino acids. CDR3 sequence: CAWSGVEGQVYSGNTIYF. The CDR3 nucleotides are TGTGCCTGGAGTGGAGTAGAGGGACAGGTCTACTCTGGAAACACCATATATTTT.

The genes are TRBV5-4 and TRBJ2-1; 8 positions match TRBD2. The CDR3 is 15 residues long. CDR1 and CDR2 from the germline V gene are SGHNT and YYREEE (reference sequence). Germline trimming cut 0 bases from V and 7 bases from J; bases unmatched to any gene: 6. CDR3: CASSLGLAGLNEQFF. CDR3 in DNA: TGTGCCAGCAGCTTGGGTCTAGCGGGTCTGAATGAGCAGTTCTTC.

V and J are TRBV7-9 and TRBJ2-5, with 7 bases lining up with TRBD1. The closer fit of TRBJ2-7 to the DNA end suggests the J call may be wrong. Germline loops: CDR1 SEHNR, CDR2 FQNEAQ (reference sequence). The CDR3 has 13 amino acids. This chain's CDR3 is CASTATGFYEQYF. The CDR3 region has the DNA TGTGCCAGCACCGCGACAGGGTTTTACGAGCAGTACTTC.

The chain links TRBV6-6 to TRBJ1-2, with 11 bases lining up with TRBD1. The V gene's germline CDR1 is MNHNY and CDR2 SVGAGI (reference sequence). Trimming removed 4 bases from V and 7 bases from J; junction bases left unmatched: 11. This CDR3 is 16 amino acids long. The CDR3: CASSSPGQGAKGGYTF. The CDR3 DNA follows: TGTGCCAGCAGTTCCCCCGGACAGGGGGCGAAAGGTGGCTACACCTTC.

J is TRBJ1-5 and V is TRBV19; D uncertain. Germline-derived CDR1 and CDR2 are LNHDA and SQIVND (reference sequence). Trimming left V 0 bases short and J 4 bases short, with 7 bases between. This CDR3 is built from 14 residues. DNA for the CDR3: TGTGCCAGTAGTATAGATCGCGGGAATCAGCCCCAGCATTTT. Amino acids: CASSIDRGNQPQHF. Looking up the rest from reference TRBV19 and TRBJ1-5 gives the full variable domain: DGGITQSPKYLFRKEGQNVTLSCEQNLNHDAMYWYRQDPGQGLRLIYYSQIVNDFQKGDIAEGYSVSREKKESFPLTVTSAQKNPTAFYLCASSIDRGNQPQHFGDGTRLSIL.

The V gene is TRBV27, the J gene TRBJ1-5, with 9 bases fitting TRBD1. The CDR3 covers 17 residues. Germline CDR1 and CDR2: MNHEY and SMNVEV (reference sequence). V was pared by 3 bases and J by 4 bases, with 10 bases of the junction left unmatched. The CDR3 nucleotides read TGTGCCAGCAGTTTTTCCGGACAGGGGCCTGGGAATCAGCCCCAGCATTTT. It translates to CASSFSGQGPGNQPQHF.

This clone was counted between two and nine times. The chain is built from TRBV19 and TRBJ1-2, with 8 positions matching TRBD1. Germline values: CDR1 LNHDA, CDR2 SQIVND (reference sequence). The CDR3 extends over 16 amino acids. Germline trimming cut 5 bases from V and 4 bases from J; bases unmatched to any gene: 12. This CDR3 is CASSLTGTGGFYGYTF. Here the CDR3 DNA reads TGTGCCAGTAGTCTGACCGGGACAGGCGGTTTCTATGGCTACACCTTC. The whole variable domain, remainder taken from reference TRBV19 and TRBJ1-2, is DGGITQSPKYLFRKEGQNVTLSCEQNLNHDAMYWYRQDPGQGLRLIYYSQIVNDFQKGDIAEGYSVSREKKESFPLTVTSAQKNPTAFYLCASSLTGTGGFYGYTFGSGTRLTVV.

This clone turned up a few times. The chain recombines TRBV9 with TRBJ2-7, with a tentative D call TRBD1 (6 bases). Germline CDR1 SGDLS, CDR2 YYNGEE. The CDR3 length is 14 residues. V dropped 0 bases and J dropped 3 bases, with 10 bases sitting between them. The CDR3 region has the DNA TGTGCCAGCAGCGTAGGACAGGAGATCTACGAGCAGTACTTC. Its translation: CASSVGQEIYEQYF.

V usage is TRBV11-3 and J usage is TRBJ2-2, with TRBD1 as a possible D gene (6 bases). This CDR3 has 16 amino acids. V lost 1 base and J lost 3, with 12 bases in between. Germline V gene lookup returns CDR1 SGHNT and CDR2 YENEEA. The CDR3 DNA reads as TGTGCCAGCAGCTTAGGGGGGCAAGGTGACACCGGGGAGCTGTTTTTT. Its protein product is CASSLGGQGDTGELFF.

Regarding this clone: The junction does not match germline at one end; this may be a read error. The CDR3 spells CASRDRGTDTQYF. In DNA, the CDR3 is TGTGCTAGCAGGGACAGGGGCACAGATACGCAGTATTTT. The chain recombines TRBV7-7 with TRBJ2-3, with 9 bases matching TRBD1. The length of the CDR3 is 13 residues. CDR1 and CDR2 (germline): SSHAT, FNYEAQ (reference sequence).

The V call is TRBV7-6, the J call TRBJ2-7; the D gene is possibly TRBD1 (6 bases). The V end lost 7 bases, the J end lost 7 bases, and 20 bases lay between the germline ends. This CDR3 region has 14 residues. Germline-derived CDR1 and CDR2 are SGHVS and FNYEAQ. The CDR3 DNA sequence: TGTGCCAGCACTAAAGCAGGGGAAGGAGAGGAGCAGTACTTC. It is translated as CASTKAGEGEEQYF.

Regarding this clone: A junction end diverges from the germline sequence, so it may reflect a read error. This chain links TRBV6-1 with TRBJ1-1; D is unclear. CDR1 is MNHNS and CDR2 is SASEGT in the germline V gene. The CDR3 consists of 16 residues. DNA of the CDR3: TGTGCCAGCAGTGAACTGGGCGGGCGGAGGAACGCTGAAGCTTTCTTT. Amino acid sequence: CASSELGGRRNAEAFF.

The CDR3 sequence is CASAKGAGELFF. In DNA form, the CDR3 reads TGTGCCAGCGCGAAGGGGGCCGGGGAGCTGTTTTTT. This chain links TRBV5-4 with TRBJ2-2, with D tentatively TRBD1 (6 bases). This CDR3 region has 12 residues. V lost 7 bases and J 6 bases, leaving 10 bases between the germline ends. In germline, CDR1 is SGHNT, CDR2 YYREEE (reference sequence).

This clone was recorded a few times. V is TRBV9 and J is TRBJ1-1; 7 nucleotides line up with TRBD1. The CDR3 is made up of 16 amino acids. The junction had 6 bases not matched to a gene; V was cut back by 0 bases and J by 1 base. Germline CDR1 and CDR2: SGDLS and YYNGEE. The CDR3 loop is CASSVEGQPGNTEAFF. CDR3 sequence (DNA): TGTGCCAGCAGCGTAGAGGGACAGCCAGGGAACACTGAAGCTTTCTTT.

This chain joins TRBV5-1 and TRBJ2-7; D call uncertain. The CDR3 is made up of 13 amino acids. The V gene lost 3 bases and the J gene lost 6 bases, with 13 bases spanning the gap. From germline, CDR1 is SGHRS and CDR2 YFSETQ. The CDR3 is CASSYAGLPEQYF. The DNA of the CDR3 is TGCGCCAGCAGCTACGCAGGCCTCCCCGAGCAGTACTTC.

The chain carries TRBV29-1 and TRBJ2-3; 10 bases agree with TRBD1. CDR1 SQVTM and CDR2 ANQGSEA come from the germline V gene. The CDR3 has 14 amino acids. After removal of 7 bases from V and 2 bases from J, the junction contained 6 bases not matched to a gene. CDR3 in DNA: TGCAGCGCTCTGACAGGGGGCTTCACAGATACGCAGTATTTT. Its translation: CSALTGGFTDTQYF.

This sequence joins TRBV28 and TRBJ1-1, with TRBD1 identical over 7 bases. CDR1 is MDHEN, CDR2 SYDVKM, per germline. Trimming at V came to 4 bases and at J to 1 base, leaving 9 bases not matched to a gene. The CDR3 runs to 16 residues. The CDR3 bases are TGTGCCAGCAGTTCTACCGGACAGGTTTCGAACACTGAAGCTTTCTTT. Translation gives CASSSTGQVSNTEAFF.

The chain uses TRBV14 and TRBJ2-5; TRBD1 aligns across 10 bases. The J call may not be correct, given that the DNA end is closer to TRBJ2-7. This CDR3 comprises 15 residues. CDR1 is SGHDN, CDR2 FVKESK, per germline. The CDR3 DNA sequence: TGTGCCAGCAGCCTTAGGCGGGACAGGGGCCACGAGCAGTACTTC. Residues: CASSLRRDRGHEQYF.

The J gene is TRBJ2-5, the V gene TRBV10-3; 10 positions agree with TRBD2. Germline V lookup: CDR1 ENHRY, CDR2 SYGVKD. V was clipped by 5 bases and J by 0 bases; unmatched bases: 3. This CDR3 region has 15 residues. This CDR3 reads CAISSLAGDQETQYF. The CDR3 nucleotides are TGTGCCATCAGTAGCCTAGCGGGAGACCAAGAGACCCAGTACTTC.

This clone was seen a few times. The gene calls are TRBV7-3 and TRBJ2-7, with 8 bases fitting TRBD1. Germline V lookup: CDR1 SGHTA, CDR2 FQGTGA. V dropped 5 bases and J dropped 6; count of bases not matched to a gene: 12. The CDR3 consists of 15 residues. CDR3 residues: CASSTSGTGPSEQYF. In nucleotides, the CDR3 is TGTGCCAGCAGCACCTCCGGGACAGGTCCCTCCGAGCAGTACTTC. Full variable domain (remainder filled in from reference TRBV7-3 and TRBJ2-7): GAGVSQTPSNKVTEKGKYVELRCDPISGHTALYWYRQSLGQGPEFLIYFQGTGAADDSGLPNDRFFAVRPEGSVSTLKIQRTERGDSAVYLCASSTSGTGPSEQYFGPGTRLTVT.

The chain uses TRBV6-5 and TRBJ2-5; unclear D gene. The CDR3 is made up of 15 amino acids. Between the trimmed V and J ends, which lost 2 bases and 7 bases, there was a span of 17 bases. Germline V gene lookup returns CDR1 MNHEY and CDR2 SVGAGI. CDR3 sequence reads: CASSYPRPGPRTQYF. CDR3 DNA sequence: TGTGCCAGCAGTTACCCCCGGCCAGGCCCAAGGACCCAGTACTTC.

The chain carries TRBV30 and TRBJ1-1; 7 bases match TRBD1. The CDR3 length is 15 residues. Germline CDR1 reads GTSNPN; CDR2 reads SVGIG (reference sequence). The V gene end was trimmed by 2 bases and the J gene end by 3 bases; junction bases not matched to a gene: 9. The CDR3 nucleotides read TGTGCCTGGAGTAAATCGGGACAGTTCGACACTGAAGCTTTCTTT. This translates into CAWSKSGQFDTEAFF.

The rearrangement joins TRBV15 to TRBJ2-7, with TRBD1 identical over 9 bases. The V segment lost 3 bases and the J segment 6 bases; nucleotides outside the gene matches: 12. CDR1 and CDR2 from the germline V gene are LNHNV and YYDKDF (reference sequence). This CDR3 has 16 amino acids. CDR3 region: CATSSPEAWTGAEQYF. The CDR3 DNA follows: TGTGCCACCAGCAGTCCGGAGGCTTGGACAGGGGCCGAGCAGTACTTC.

The J gene is TRBJ1-2, the V gene TRBV6-1, with 8 bases matching TRBD1. Germline CDR1 reads MNHNS; CDR2 reads SASEGT. The CDR3 sequence is 15 residues long. The junction had 8 bases not matched to a gene; V was cut back by 5 bases and J by 3 bases. CDR3 DNA sequence: TGTGCCAGCAGTAGGACGACAGGGGCTGACTATGGCTACACCTTC. Its translation: CASSRTTGADYGYTF.